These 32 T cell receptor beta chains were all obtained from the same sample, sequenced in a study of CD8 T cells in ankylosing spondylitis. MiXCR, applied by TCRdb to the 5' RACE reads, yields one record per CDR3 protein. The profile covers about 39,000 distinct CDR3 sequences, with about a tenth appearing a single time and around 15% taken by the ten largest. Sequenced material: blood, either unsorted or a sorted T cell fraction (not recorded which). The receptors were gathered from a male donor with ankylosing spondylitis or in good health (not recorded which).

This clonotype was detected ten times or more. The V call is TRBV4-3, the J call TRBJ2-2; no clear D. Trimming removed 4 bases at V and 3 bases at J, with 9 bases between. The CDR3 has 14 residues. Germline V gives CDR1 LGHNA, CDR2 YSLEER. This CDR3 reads CASSPVLHTGELFF. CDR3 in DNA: TGCGCCAGCAGCCCCGTCCTGCACACCGGGGAGCTGTTTTTT.

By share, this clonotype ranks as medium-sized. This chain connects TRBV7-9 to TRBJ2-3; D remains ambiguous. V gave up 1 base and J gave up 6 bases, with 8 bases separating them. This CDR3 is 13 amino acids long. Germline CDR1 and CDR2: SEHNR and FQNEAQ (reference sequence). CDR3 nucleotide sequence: TGTGCCAGCAGCTTAGACAGACTGGATACGCAGTATTTT. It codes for CASSLDRLDTQYF.

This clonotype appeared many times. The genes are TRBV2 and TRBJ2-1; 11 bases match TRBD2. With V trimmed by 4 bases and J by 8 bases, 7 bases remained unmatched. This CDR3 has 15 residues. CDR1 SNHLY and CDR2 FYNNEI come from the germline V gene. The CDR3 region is CASSALLAGVDEQFF. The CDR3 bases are TGTGCCAGCAGTGCATTACTAGCGGGAGTGGATGAGCAGTTCTTC.

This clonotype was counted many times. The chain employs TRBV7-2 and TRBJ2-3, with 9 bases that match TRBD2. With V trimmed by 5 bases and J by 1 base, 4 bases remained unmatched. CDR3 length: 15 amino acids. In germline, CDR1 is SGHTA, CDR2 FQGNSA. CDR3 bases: TGTGCCAGCAGCAAGCGGGAGGTGGGCACAGATACGCAGTATTTT. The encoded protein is CASSKREVGTDTQYF.

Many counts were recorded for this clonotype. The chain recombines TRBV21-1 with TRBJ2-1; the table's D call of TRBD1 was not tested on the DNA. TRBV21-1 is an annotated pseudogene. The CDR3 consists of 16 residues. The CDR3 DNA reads TGTGCCAGCAGCAAACCCTCCAGGACAGACTACAATGAGCAGTTCTTC. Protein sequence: CASSKPSRTDYNEQFF.

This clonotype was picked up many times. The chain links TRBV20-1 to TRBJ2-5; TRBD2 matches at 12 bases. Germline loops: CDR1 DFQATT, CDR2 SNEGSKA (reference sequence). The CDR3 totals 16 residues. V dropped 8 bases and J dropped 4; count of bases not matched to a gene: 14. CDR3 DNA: TGCAGTCTAGAGTCGGCTAGCGGGAGGGTTAGAGAGACCCAGTACTTC. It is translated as CSLESASGRVRETQYF.

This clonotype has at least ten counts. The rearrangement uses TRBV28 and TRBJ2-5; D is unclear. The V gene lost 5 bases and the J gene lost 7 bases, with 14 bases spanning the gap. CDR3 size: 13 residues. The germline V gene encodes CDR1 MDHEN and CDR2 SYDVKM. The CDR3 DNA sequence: TGTGCCAGCAGTCCGGCCCCGTTGGGGACCCAGTACTTC. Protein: CASSPAPLGTQYF.

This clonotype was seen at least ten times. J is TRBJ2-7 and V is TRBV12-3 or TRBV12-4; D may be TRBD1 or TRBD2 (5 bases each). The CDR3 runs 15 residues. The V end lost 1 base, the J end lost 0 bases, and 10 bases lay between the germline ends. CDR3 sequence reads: CASSLGAGSSYEQYF. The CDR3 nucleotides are TGTGCCAGCAGTTTAGGGGCAGGGAGCTCCTACGAGCAGTACTTC.

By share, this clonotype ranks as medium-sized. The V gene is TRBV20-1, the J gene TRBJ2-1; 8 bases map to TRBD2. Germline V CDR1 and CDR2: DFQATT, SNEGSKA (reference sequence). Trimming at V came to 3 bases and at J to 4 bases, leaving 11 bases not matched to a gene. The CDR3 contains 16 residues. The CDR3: CSAREIGGRTYNEQFF. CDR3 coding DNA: TGCAGTGCTAGGGAGATCGGCGGGAGGACTTACAATGAGCAGTTCTTC.

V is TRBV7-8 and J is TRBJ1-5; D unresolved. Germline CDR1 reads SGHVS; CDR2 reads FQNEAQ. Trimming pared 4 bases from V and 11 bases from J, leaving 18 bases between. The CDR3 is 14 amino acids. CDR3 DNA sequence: TGTGCCAGCAGCTCGGACGGACGATCTATGTCCCAGCATTTT. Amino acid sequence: CASSSDGRSMSQHF.

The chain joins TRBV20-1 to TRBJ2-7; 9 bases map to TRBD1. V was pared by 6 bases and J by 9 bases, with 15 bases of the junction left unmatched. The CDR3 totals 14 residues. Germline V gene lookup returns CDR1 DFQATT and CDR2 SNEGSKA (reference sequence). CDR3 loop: CSARRTGAKERQYF. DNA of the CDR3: TGCAGTGCAAGAAGGACAGGGGCAAAGGAACGGCAGTACTTC.

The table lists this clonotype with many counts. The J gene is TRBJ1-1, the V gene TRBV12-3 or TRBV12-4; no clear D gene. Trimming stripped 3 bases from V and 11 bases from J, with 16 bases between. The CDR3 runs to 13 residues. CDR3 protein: CASSLMSLQEAFF. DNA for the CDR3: TGTGCCAGCAGTTTGATGTCTCTCCAGGAGGCTTTCTTT.

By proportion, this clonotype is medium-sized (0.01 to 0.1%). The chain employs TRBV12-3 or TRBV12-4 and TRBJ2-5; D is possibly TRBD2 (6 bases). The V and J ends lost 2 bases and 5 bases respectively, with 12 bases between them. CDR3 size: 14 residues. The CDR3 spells CASSLSGSLETQYF. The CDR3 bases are TGTGCCAGCAGTTTATCCGGGAGCCTGGAGACCCAGTACTTC.

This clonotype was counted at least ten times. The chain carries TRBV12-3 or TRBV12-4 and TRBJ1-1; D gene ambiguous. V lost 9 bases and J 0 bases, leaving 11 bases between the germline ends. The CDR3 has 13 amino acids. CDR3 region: CASLGGMNTEAFF. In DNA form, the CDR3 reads TGTGCCAGTTTAGGAGGAATGAACACTGAAGCTTTCTTT.

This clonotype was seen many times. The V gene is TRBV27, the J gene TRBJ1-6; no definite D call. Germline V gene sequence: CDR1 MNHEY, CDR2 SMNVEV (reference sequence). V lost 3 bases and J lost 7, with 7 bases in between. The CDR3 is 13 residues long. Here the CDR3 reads CASSFAENSPLHF. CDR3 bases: TGTGCCAGCAGTTTCGCAGAGAATTCACCCCTCCACTTT.

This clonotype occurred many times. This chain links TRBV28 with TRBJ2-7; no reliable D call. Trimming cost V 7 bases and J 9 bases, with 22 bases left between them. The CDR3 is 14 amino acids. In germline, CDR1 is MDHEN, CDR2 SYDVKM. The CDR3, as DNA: TGTGCCAGCATCCGCGGCCTGAAGGGCCAAAGGCAGTACTTC. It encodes CASIRGLKGQRQYF.

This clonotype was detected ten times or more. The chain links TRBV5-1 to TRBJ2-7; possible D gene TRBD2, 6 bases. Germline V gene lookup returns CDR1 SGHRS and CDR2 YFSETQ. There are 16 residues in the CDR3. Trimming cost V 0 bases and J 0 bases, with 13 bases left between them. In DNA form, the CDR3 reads TGCGCCAGCAGCTTGGGCCCCGGAGGGGTCTCCTACGAGCAGTACTTC. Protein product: CASSLGPGGVSYEQYF.

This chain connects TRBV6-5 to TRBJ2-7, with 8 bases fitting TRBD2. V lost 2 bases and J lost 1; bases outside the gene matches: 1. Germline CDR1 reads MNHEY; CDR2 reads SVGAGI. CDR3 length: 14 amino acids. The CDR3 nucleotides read TGTGCCAGCAGTTACACTAGCGGATCCTACGAGCAGTACTTC. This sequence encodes CASSYTSGSYEQYF.

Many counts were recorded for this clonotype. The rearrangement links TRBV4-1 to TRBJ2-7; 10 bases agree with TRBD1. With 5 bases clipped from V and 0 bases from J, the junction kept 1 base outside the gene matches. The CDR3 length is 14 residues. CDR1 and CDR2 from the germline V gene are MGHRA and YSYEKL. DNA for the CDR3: TGCGCCAGCAGCGGACAGGGGGACTCCTACGAGCAGTACTTC. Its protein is CASSGQGDSYEQYF.

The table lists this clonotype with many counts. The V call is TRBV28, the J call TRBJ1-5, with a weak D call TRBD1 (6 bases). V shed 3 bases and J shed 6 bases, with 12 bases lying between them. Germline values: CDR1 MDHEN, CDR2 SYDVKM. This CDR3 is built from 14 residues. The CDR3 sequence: CASSFLGAPQPQHF. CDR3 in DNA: TGTGCCAGCAGTTTTTTGGGGGCCCCTCAGCCCCAGCATTTT.

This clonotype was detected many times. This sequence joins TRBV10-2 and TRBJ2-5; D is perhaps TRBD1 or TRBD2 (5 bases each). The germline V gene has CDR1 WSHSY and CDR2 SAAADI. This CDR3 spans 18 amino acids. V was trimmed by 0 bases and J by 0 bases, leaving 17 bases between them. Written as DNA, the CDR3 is TGCGCCAGCAGTGAGTCTACCCGGGACGGAACCAACCAAGAGACCCAGTACTTC. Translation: CASSESTRDGTNQETQYF.

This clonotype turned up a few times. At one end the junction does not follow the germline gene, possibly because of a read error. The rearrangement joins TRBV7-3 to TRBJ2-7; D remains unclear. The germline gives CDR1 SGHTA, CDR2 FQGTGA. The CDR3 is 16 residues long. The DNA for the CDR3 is TGTGCCAGCAGCCTAACTTATACACCACGCTTCTACGAGCAGTACTTC. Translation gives CASSLTYTPRFYEQYF.

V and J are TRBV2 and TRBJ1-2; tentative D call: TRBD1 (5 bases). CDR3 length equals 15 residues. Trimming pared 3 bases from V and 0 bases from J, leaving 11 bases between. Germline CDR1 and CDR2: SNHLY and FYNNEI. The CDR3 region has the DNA TGTGCCAGCAGTGAGTTGGGGGTGCCTAACTATGGCTACACCTTC. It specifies CASSELGVPNYGYTF. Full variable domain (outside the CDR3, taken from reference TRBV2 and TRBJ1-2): EPEVTQTPSHQVTQMGQEVILRCVPISNHLYFYWYRQILGQKVEFLVSFYNNEISEKSEIFDDQFSVERPDGSNFTLKIRSTKLEDSAMYFCASSELGVPNYGYTFGSGTRLTVV.

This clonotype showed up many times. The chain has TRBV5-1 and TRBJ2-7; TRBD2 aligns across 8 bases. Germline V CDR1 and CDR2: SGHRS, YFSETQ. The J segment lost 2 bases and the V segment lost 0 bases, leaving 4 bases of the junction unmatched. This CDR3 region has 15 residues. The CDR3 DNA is TGCGCCAGCAGCTTGGAACTAGCGGAAACCTACGAGCAGTACTTC. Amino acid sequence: CASSLELAETYEQYF.

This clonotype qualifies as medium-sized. CDR3 DNA sequence: TGCAGTGCTAGAGTAGGGAACCTTCTCGATGGCTACACCTTC. Protein product: CSARVGNLLDGYTF. The gene calls are TRBV20-1 and TRBJ1-2; D unresolved. Germline lookup yields CDR1 DFQATT and CDR2 SNEGSKA (reference sequence). This CDR3 is 14 amino acids long. The V end was cut by 1 base, the J end by 6 bases, with 15 bases between.

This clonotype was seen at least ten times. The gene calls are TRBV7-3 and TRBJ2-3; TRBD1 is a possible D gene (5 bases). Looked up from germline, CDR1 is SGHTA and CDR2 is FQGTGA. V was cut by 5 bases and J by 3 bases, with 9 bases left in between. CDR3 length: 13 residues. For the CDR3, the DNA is TGTGCCAGCAGCATGACAGTTACAGATACGCAGTATTTT. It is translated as CASSMTVTDTQYF.

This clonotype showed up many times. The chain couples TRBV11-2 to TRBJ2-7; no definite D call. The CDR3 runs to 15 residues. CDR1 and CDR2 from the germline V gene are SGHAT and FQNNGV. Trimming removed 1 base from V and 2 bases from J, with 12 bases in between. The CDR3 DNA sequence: TGTGCCAGCAGCTTAGCATCAGGCACCACCTACGAGCAGTACTTC. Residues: CASSLASGTTYEQYF.

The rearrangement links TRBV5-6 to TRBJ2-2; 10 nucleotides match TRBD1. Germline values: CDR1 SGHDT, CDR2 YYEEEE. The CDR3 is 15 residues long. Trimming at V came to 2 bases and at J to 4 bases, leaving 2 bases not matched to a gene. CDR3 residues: CASSFRDRGTGELFF. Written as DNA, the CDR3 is TGTGCCAGCAGCTTCCGGGACAGGGGCACCGGGGAGCTGTTTTTT.

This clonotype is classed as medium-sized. CDR3: CSARDPGGSKNIQYF. Written as DNA, the CDR3 is TGCAGTGCTAGAGATCCGGGGGGTTCCAAAAACATTCAGTACTTC. The V gene is TRBV20-1, the J gene TRBJ2-4; TRBD2 agrees at 7 bases. V dropped 0 bases and J dropped 2; count of bases not matched to a gene: 4. Germline assignment: CDR1 DFQATT and CDR2 SNEGSKA (reference sequence). The CDR3 is 15 amino acids.

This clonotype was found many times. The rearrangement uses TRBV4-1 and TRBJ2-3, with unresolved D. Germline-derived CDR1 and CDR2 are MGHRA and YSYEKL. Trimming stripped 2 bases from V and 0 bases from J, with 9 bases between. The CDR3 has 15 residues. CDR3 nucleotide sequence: TGCGCCAGCAGCCAACCTCCCCCCAGCACAGATACGCAGTATTTT. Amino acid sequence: CASSQPPPSTDTQYF.

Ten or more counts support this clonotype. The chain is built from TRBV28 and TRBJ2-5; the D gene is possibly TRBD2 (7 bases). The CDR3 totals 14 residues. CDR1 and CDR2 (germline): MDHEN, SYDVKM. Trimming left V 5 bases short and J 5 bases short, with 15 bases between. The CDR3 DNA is TGTGCCAGCAGTCAACCAGGGAGGGGGGAGACCCAGTACTTC. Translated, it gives CASSQPGRGETQYF.

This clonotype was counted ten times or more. CDR3 nucleotide sequence: TGTGCCAGCAGTGCGAGACACAATGAGCAGTTCTTC. This codes for CASSARHNEQFF. The rearrangement links TRBV2 to TRBJ2-1; no reliable D call. Trimming took off 4 bases at V and 5 bases at J, with 6 bases between the two ends. This CDR3 has 12 amino acids. Germline V gives CDR1 SNHLY, CDR2 FYNNEI.